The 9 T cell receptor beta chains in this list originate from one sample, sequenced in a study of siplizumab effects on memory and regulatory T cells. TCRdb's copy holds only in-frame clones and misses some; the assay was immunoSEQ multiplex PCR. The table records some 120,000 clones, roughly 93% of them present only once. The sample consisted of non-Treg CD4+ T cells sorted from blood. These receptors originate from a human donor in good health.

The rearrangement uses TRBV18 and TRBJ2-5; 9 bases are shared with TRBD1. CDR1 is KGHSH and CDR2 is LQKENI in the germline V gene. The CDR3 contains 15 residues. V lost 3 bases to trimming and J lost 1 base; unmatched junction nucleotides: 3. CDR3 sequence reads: CASSPLQGAQETQYF. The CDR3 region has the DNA TGTGCCAGCTCACCGTTACAGGGGGCCCAAGAGACCCAGTACTTC.

CDR3 DNA: TGTGCCAGCAGCATCCAGTTTGAAGCTTTCTTT. Protein product: CASSIQFEAFF. V and J are TRBV11-3 and TRBJ1-1; D is unclear. The CDR3 loop spans 11 amino acids. V was pared by 5 bases and J by 7 bases, with 8 bases between. Germline loops: CDR1 SGHNT, CDR2 YENEEA.

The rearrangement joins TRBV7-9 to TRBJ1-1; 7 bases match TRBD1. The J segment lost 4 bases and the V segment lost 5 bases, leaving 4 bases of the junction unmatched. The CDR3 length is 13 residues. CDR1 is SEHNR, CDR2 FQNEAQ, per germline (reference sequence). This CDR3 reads CASSLGGVTEAFF. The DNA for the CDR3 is TGTGCCAGCAGCCTAGGGGGCGTCACTGAAGCTTTCTTT.

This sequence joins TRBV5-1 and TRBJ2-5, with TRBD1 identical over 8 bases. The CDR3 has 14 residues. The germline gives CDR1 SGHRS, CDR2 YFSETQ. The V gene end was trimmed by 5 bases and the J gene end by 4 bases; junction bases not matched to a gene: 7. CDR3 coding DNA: TGCGCCAGCAGGCCCCAGGGGGCAGGAGAGACCCAGTACTTC. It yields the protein CASRPQGAGETQYF.

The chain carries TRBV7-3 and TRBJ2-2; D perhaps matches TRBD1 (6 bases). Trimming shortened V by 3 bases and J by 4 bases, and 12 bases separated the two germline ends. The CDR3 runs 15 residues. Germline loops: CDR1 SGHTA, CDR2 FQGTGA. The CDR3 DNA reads TGTGCCAGCAGCTTTCAGGGGTCGAGCACCGGGGAGCTGTTTTTT. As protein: CASSFQGSSTGELFF.

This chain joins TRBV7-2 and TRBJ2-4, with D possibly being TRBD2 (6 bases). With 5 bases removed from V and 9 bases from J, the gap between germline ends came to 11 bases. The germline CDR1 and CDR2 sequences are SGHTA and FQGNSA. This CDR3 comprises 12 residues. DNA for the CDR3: TGTGCCAGCAGCCCCGTGGGGGGCATTCAGTACTTC. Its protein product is CASSPVGGIQYF.

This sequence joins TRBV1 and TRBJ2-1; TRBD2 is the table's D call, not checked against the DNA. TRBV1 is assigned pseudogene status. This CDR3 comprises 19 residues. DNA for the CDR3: TGCACCAGCAGCCAAGCTGGAGCGGGGGGCCACCACTCCTACAATGAGCAGTTCTTC. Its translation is CTSSQAGAGGHHSYNEQFF.

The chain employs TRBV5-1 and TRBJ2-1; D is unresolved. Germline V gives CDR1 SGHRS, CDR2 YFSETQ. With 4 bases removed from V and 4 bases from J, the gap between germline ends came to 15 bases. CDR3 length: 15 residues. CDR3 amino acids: CASSPQLDLYNEQFF. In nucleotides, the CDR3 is TGCGCCAGCAGCCCCCAATTGGACCTATACAATGAGCAGTTCTTC.

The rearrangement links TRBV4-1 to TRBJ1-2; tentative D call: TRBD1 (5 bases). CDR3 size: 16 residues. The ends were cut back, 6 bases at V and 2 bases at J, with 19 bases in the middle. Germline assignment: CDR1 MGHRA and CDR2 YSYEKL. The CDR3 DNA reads TGCGCCAGCAGTCAGAGCCCCAGGGAGATCAACTATGGCTACACCTTC. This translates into CASSQSPREINYGYTF.